The present T cell receptor (beta chain) was sequenced within a study of CD8+CD57+ T cells in acquired aplastic anemia. Study as a whole: Each DNA sample taken from sorted CD4+ and CD8+ cells came to about 3 ug on average.

Study-wide results and limits: In CD8+ cells, Simpson's diversity showed no significant difference between patients and controls.

Profiling of TCR beta VDJ combinations and CDR3 sequences used genomic DNA as template. TCRdb used MiXCR to reprocess the reads, holding one entry per CDR3 protein. Here the sample spans 200,000 or so distinct CDR3 sequences, under 70% being singletons. This clonotype was seen a handful of times. The antigen remains unidentified. The CDR3 carries no conserved terminal phenylalanine or tryptophan, so it likely arises from a read error. No DNA is shown, since the ends of the CDR3 on it are uncertain; the CDR3 is the one TCRdb lists. The CDR3 length is 15 residues, termini included. Sequences were obtained from sorted CD4+, CD8+, or CD8+CD57+ T cells (not recorded which) from PBMCs. The source is a human donor with severe aplastic anemia or a healthy control (not recorded which). This chain connects TRBV12-3 or TRBV12-4 to TRBJ2-5. The chain's CDR3 is CASSPRINYGYTFGS.